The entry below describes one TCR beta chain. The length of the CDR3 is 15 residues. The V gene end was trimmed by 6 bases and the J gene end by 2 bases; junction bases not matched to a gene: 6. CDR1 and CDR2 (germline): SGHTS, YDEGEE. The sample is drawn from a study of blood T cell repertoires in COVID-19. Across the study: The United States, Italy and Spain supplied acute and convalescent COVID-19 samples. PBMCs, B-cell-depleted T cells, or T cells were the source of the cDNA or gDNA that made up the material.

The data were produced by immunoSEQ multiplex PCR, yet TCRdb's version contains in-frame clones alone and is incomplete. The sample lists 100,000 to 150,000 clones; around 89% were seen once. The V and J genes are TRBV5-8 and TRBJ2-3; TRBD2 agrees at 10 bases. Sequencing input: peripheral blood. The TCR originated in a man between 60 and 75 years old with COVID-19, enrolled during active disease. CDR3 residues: CASTELAGDTDTQYF. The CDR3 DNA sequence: TGTGCCAGCACTGAGCTAGCGGGAGACACAGATACGCAGTATTTT.